This paragraph covers one T cell receptor (beta chain) sequence. Its antigen is unidentified. V lost 1 base to trimming and J lost 2 bases; unmatched junction nucleotides: 3. The length of the CDR3 is 15 residues. In germline, CDR1 is WSHSY, CDR2 SAAADI. This entry belongs to a study of OX40 agonist ivuxolimab in advanced cancers. General study results and limits: Undetermined was the antigen specificity of the expanded peripheral T cells.

Assay used: immunoSEQ multiplex PCR; TCRdb lists only in-frame clones, some missing. The sample includes about 67,000 clones, roughly 84% seen only once; the top ten take around 0.29%. The receptor was isolated from an adult with an advanced solid tumor such as melanoma, head and neck, liver or kidney cancer. The source was CD4+ or CD8+ T cells sorted from blood, collected in a trial of the OX40 agonist ivuxolimab. The chain combines TRBV10-2 with TRBJ1-2; 8 bases agree with TRBD1. DNA for the CDR3: TGCGCCAGCAGTGAGTTTCAGGGGGCGAACTATGGCTACACCTTC. Translating gives CASSEFQGANYGYTF.